The 26 T cell receptor beta chains below come from one sample, sequenced in a study of T cell repertoires in cytomegalovirus infection. Via MiXCR, TCRdb re-called the reads, giving one row per CDR3 protein. Altogether 100,000 to 150,000 distinct CDR3 sequences are present, roughly a quarter being singletons, with the ten largest covering 30% to 40%. No antigen has been assigned to these receptors. The sample consisted of PBMCs, sequenced either directly or after in vitro stimulation (not recorded which). The origin of the receptors is a human donor in good health (CMV status not recorded). Some clones in this sample may be carry-over from other donors' samples.

Only a few counts were recorded for this clonotype. The chain employs TRBV7-8 and TRBJ2-7; D might be TRBD2 (5 bases). This CDR3 contains 12 residues. Per germline, CDR1 SGHVS and CDR2 FQNEAQ. Trimming took 5 bases from V and 6 from J, leaving 11 bases between them. This CDR3 reads CASSPRGTEQYV. For the CDR3, the DNA is TGTGCCAGCAGCCCCCGGGGTACCGAGCAGTACGTC.

The V call is TRBV27, the J call TRBJ2-1, with 8 bases identical to TRBD2. The CDR3 sequence is 14 residues long. Germline CDR1 and CDR2: MNHEY and SMNVEV (reference sequence). Unmatched junction bases numbered 7, after V lost 6 bases and J lost 6 bases. As DNA, the CDR3 is TGTGCCAGCAGGAGCGGGAGTCTCGGCAATGAGCAGTTCTTC. It specifies CASRSGSLGNEQFF.

The genes are TRBV7-2 and TRBJ1-2; no definite D call. Germline loops: CDR1 SGHTA, CDR2 FQGNSA. The length of the CDR3 is 13 residues. V lost 3 bases to trimming and J lost 8 bases, with 13 bases between them. Here the CDR3 reads CASSFQEGYGYTF. The DNA for the CDR3 is TGTGCCAGCAGCTTCCAGGAAGGTTACGGCTACACCTTC.

The sample holds a few counts of this clonotype. The rearrangement links TRBV10-3 to TRBJ2-7, with D unresolved. The CDR3 has 13 amino acids. Germline V gene sequence: CDR1 ENHRY, CDR2 SYGVKD. V shed 3 bases and J shed 3 bases, with 9 bases lying between them. The CDR3 region is CAISEGRIYEQYV. For the CDR3, the DNA is TGTGCCATCAGTGAAGGCAGAATCTACGAGCAGTACGTC.

This clonotype was found a few times. J is TRBJ1-2 and V is TRBV6-5; D uncertain. V dropped 0 bases and J dropped 3 bases, with 14 bases sitting between them. This CDR3 is built from 16 residues. Germline V lookup: CDR1 MNHEY, CDR2 SVGAGI. The CDR3 region has the DNA TGTGCCAGCAGTTACTCGGAGGGTTCGCTTCACTATGGCTACACCTTC. This translates into CASSYSEGSLHYGYTF.

The V gene is TRBV4-1, the J gene TRBJ1-3; D not certain. V dropped 0 bases and J dropped 0 bases, with 6 bases sitting between them. This CDR3 spans 15 amino acids. Germline CDR1 reads MGHRA; CDR2 reads YSYEKL. Here the CDR3 reads CASSQEGFSGNTIYF. CDR3 DNA sequence: TGCGCCAGCAGCCAAGAAGGGTTCTCTGGAAACACCATATATTTT.

In nucleotides, the CDR3 is TGTGCCAGCAGCTTAGTGGGACAGGGCGTCAACGAGCAGTACTTC. Amino acid sequence: CASSLVGQGVNEQYF. J is TRBJ2-7 and V is TRBV7-9; TRBD1 aligns across 9 bases. Germline V lookup: CDR1 SEHNR, CDR2 FQNEAQ (reference sequence). The J segment lost 5 bases and the V segment lost 1 base, leaving 6 bases of the junction unmatched. This CDR3 contains 15 residues.

This clonotype was picked up many times. The chain has TRBV7-2 and TRBJ1-1; weak D call: TRBD1 (5 bases). Trimming removed 3 bases at V and 5 bases at J, with 10 bases between. This CDR3 region has 13 residues. CDR1 and CDR2 (germline): SGHTA, FQGNSA. This chain's CDR3 is CASSLTRETEAFF. For the CDR3, the DNA is TGTGCCAGCAGCTTGACCAGGGAAACTGAAGCTTTCTTT.

Details on this clonotype: Because it lacks the conserved phenylalanine or tryptophan at the end, this CDR3 is likely a read error. The rearrangement uses TRBV27 and TRBJ1-4; D might be TRBD1 (6 bases). The CDR3 contains 16 residues. Trimming removed 3 bases from V and 6 bases from J, with 17 bases in between. From germline, CDR1 is MNHEY and CDR2 SMNVEV (reference sequence). The CDR3 nucleotides read TGTGCCAGCAGTTTTCTATCTTCCAGGGGTGATGAAAAACTGTTTTAT. Translation: CASSFLSSRGDEKLFY.

The V and J genes are TRBV18 and TRBJ1-6; D is uncertain. The CDR3 length is 16 residues. The germline V gene encodes CDR1 KGHSH and CDR2 LQKENI. Trimming shortened V by 0 bases and J by 9 bases, and 15 bases separated the two germline ends. CDR3 sequence: CASSPPYSRGASPLHF. The CDR3 bases are TGTGCCAGCTCACCACCGTATTCGCGTGGCGCTTCACCCCTCCACTTT.

The chain combines TRBV4-1 with TRBJ2-7; 7 bases are a match to TRBD1. The V segment lost 1 base and the J segment 4 bases; nucleotides outside the gene matches: 10. Germline CDR1 reads MGHRA; CDR2 reads YSYEKL. The CDR3 consists of 16 residues. The CDR3 is CASSQVSRGRGYEQYF. As DNA, the CDR3 is TGCGCCAGCAGCCAAGTATCTCGGGGCAGGGGGTACGAGCAGTACTTC.

A few counts support this clonotype. V is TRBV7-6 and J is TRBJ1-2, with 7 bases lining up with TRBD1. V gave up 5 bases and J gave up 5 bases; unmatched junction bases: 8. Germline loops: CDR1 SGHVS, CDR2 FNYEAQ. This CDR3 contains 14 residues. CDR3 residues: CASSTRTGYYGYTF. The CDR3, as DNA: TGTGCCAGCAGCACCAGGACAGGTTATTATGGCTACACCTTC.

The chain has TRBV19 and TRBJ1-4, with D possibly matching TRBD1 (5 bases). CDR1 is LNHDA, CDR2 SQIVND, per germline (reference sequence). The CDR3 sequence is 13 residues long. V lost 5 bases and J lost 8, with 12 bases in between. The chain's CDR3 is CASSWQGWEKLFF. The CDR3 nucleotides read TGTGCCAGTAGTTGGCAGGGATGGGAAAAACTGTTTTTT.

There are a few counts of this clonotype. The J gene is TRBJ2-2, the V gene TRBV19, with unresolved D. There are 14 residues in the CDR3. V was clipped by 3 bases and J by 3 bases, with 8 bases between them. Germline CDR1 and CDR2: LNHDA and SQIVND (reference sequence). The CDR3 DNA follows: TGTGCCAGTAGTATTATCACGGACACCGGGGAGCTGTTTTTT. Its translation: CASSIITDTGELFF.

This chain joins TRBV11-1 and TRBJ2-7, with D perhaps TRBD2 (6 bases). Per the germline V gene, CDR1 is SGHAT and CDR2 is FQDESV (reference sequence). CDR3 length: 15 residues. V lost 2 bases and J lost 2, with 13 bases in between. The CDR3 sequence: CASSLLGGNAYEQYF. As DNA, the CDR3 is TGTGCCAGCAGCTTATTGGGCGGGAATGCCTACGAGCAGTACTTC.

This clonotype appeared many times. The genes are TRBV7-8 and TRBJ1-4; D unresolved. The germline V and J ends were trimmed by 0 bases and 3 bases, with 8 bases remaining between them. This CDR3 has 15 residues. The germline V gene encodes CDR1 SGHVS and CDR2 FQNEAQ. The CDR3 loop reads CASSLAQQPNEKLFF. The CDR3 region has the DNA TGTGCCAGCAGCTTAGCGCAACAGCCTAATGAAAAACTGTTTTTT.

This clonotype has a handful of counts. V is TRBV12-3 or TRBV12-4 and J is TRBJ1-5; perhaps TRBD1 as D (5 bases). The V gene lost 4 bases and the J gene lost 4 bases, with 8 bases spanning the gap. The CDR3 spans 13 residues. CDR3 residues: CASSSDRNQPQHF. The CDR3 nucleotides read TGTGCCAGCAGTTCAGACAGAAATCAGCCCCAGCATTTT.

In nucleotides, the CDR3 is TGTGCCAGCAGCTTCCCAGGGGACAATGAGCAGTTCTTC. Translated, it gives CASSFPGDNEQFF. V and J are TRBV11-3 and TRBJ2-1, with D possibly TRBD1 on 6 matching bases. Trimming took off 3 bases at V and 5 bases at J, with 8 bases between the two ends. Germline V gene sequence: CDR1 SGHNT, CDR2 YENEEA. This CDR3 has 13 residues.

This clonotype was seen only a few times. This chain connects TRBV7-8 to TRBJ1-6; D possibly corresponds to TRBD1 (5 bases). This CDR3 has 17 amino acids. Germline CDR1 and CDR2: SGHVS and FQNEAQ. Trimming removed 1 base at V and 6 bases at J, with 16 bases between. This CDR3 reads CASSLVGGALINSPLHF. The CDR3 DNA follows: TGTGCCAGCAGCTTAGTTGGAGGGGCACTCATTAATTCACCCCTCCACTTT.

The chain is built from TRBV15 and TRBJ1-6; D ambiguous. V gave up 0 bases and J gave up 9 bases, with 9 bases separating them. Germline CDR1 and CDR2: LNHNV and YYDKDF (reference sequence). The CDR3 is 14 amino acids. The CDR3 bases are TGTGCCACCAGCAGAGATAACGGAGTTTCACCCCTCCACTTT. Its protein product is CATSRDNGVSPLHF.

This clonotype was seen more than once but under ten times. V and J are TRBV11-2 and TRBJ2-2; TRBD2 matches at 10 bases. After removal of 1 base from V and 4 bases from J, the junction contained 9 bases not matched to a gene. CDR3 length: 18 residues. The V gene's germline CDR1 is SGHAT and CDR2 FQNNGV. CDR3 in DNA: TGTGCCAGCAGCTTAGTTCCCTGGAGCGGGAGGGGCACCGGGGAGCTGTTTTTT. Its translation is CASSLVPWSGRGTGELFF.

The chain employs TRBV18 and TRBJ1-2; weak D call: TRBD1 (6 bases). Germline assignment: CDR1 KGHSH and CDR2 LQKENI. The CDR3 loop spans 13 amino acids. The ends were cut back, 6 bases at V and 5 bases at J, with 13 bases in the middle. As DNA, the CDR3 is TGTGCCAGCTCTCCCGACAGGAGTTATGGCTACACCTTC. Residues: CASSPDRSYGYTF.

This clonotype came up a few times. V gene TRBV28 combines with J gene TRBJ2-5, with 7 bases identical to TRBD2. The CDR3 runs to 17 residues. Looked up from germline, CDR1 is MDHEN and CDR2 is SYDVKM. J lost 0 bases, V lost 5 bases, and 12 bases had no gene match. The CDR3, as DNA: TGTGCCAGCAGTCAGGCGCCTAGCGGAACACACCAAGAGACCCAGTACTTC. The encoded protein is CASSQAPSGTHQETQYF.

This clonotype was seen more than once but under ten times. The chain employs TRBV6-5 and TRBJ1-3; no firm D call. The CDR3 is 14 residues long. The ends were cut back, 2 bases at V and 2 bases at J, with 7 bases in the middle. CDR1 is MNHEY, CDR2 SVGAGI, per germline. The CDR3 is CASSYDGTGNTIYF. The CDR3 DNA is TGTGCCAGCAGTTACGACGGAACTGGAAACACCATATATTTT.

This chain connects TRBV20-1 to TRBJ1-2; D is unresolved. Deletions cut 7 bases from V and 5 bases from J, with 14 bases between. CDR1 and CDR2 from the germline V gene are DFQATT and SNEGSKA (reference sequence). This CDR3 has 12 residues. For the CDR3, the DNA is TGCAGTGTCGCAAACCCCCAGTATGGCTACACCTTC. This gives the protein CSVANPQYGYTF.

Only a few counts were recorded for this clonotype. The V and J genes are TRBV11-3 and TRBJ2-1, with 8 bases fitting TRBD2. V was pared by 1 base and J by 2 bases, with 4 bases of the junction left unmatched. Per germline, CDR1 SGHNT and CDR2 YENEEA. The CDR3 consists of 16 residues. As DNA, the CDR3 is TGTGCCAGCAGCTTAGCAGCGGGAGCAACCTACAATGAGCAGTTCTTC. It translates to CASSLAAGATYNEQFF.